This T cell receptor beta chain appears in the sequencing data of a study of PD-L1 blockade in urothelial cancer. Background on the study: Patients had been given 0 to 3 earlier chemotherapy regimens. The analyses of blood took place 3 weeks (second dose) and 6 weeks after treatment start.

Noted time point: peripheral blood 6 weeks after treatment start. Patients in the study were battling locally advanced or metastatic urothelial carcinoma. TCRdb keeps only in-frame clones here, not all; method: immunoSEQ multiplex PCR. The sample includes around 110,000 clones, approximately 90% of them seen just once. The material sequenced was PBMCs, taken around atezolizumab (anti-PD-L1) treatment. The sequence derives from a man in his sixties with urothelial cancer.

CDR3 DNA: TGTGCCATCACCCAAGGACTAGCGGGGGGGCCCAGCAATGAGCAGTTCTTC. It encodes CAITQGLAGGPSNEQFF. V is TRBV10-3 and J is TRBJ2-1; 15 bases line up with TRBD2. V shed 7 bases and J 6 bases; nucleotides not matched to a gene: 10. In germline, CDR1 is ENHRY, CDR2 SYGVKD. This CDR3 contains 17 residues.